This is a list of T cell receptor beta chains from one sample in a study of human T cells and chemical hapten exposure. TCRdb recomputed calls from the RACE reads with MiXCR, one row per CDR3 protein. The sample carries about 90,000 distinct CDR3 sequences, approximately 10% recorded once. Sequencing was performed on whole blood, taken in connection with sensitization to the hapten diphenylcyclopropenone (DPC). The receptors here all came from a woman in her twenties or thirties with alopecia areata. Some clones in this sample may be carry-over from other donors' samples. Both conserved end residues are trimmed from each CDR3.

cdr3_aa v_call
SSRGKAGGTDTQY TRBV29-1
SAQNPTGAFPF TRBV20-1
ASSQDPRDRGWVNTEAF TRBV14
ASRRDSNYGYT TRBV7-9
ASSPPGHRGNGELF TRBV18
ASSPETGGGKTDTQY TRBV9
ASSHGSGNTGELF TRBV4-2
ASRDTAKNIQY TRBV28
ASSKDSSMNTEAF TRBV5-4
SVEGNTEAF TRBV29-1
ASSSWDRVSYEQY TRBV12-3/TRBV12-4